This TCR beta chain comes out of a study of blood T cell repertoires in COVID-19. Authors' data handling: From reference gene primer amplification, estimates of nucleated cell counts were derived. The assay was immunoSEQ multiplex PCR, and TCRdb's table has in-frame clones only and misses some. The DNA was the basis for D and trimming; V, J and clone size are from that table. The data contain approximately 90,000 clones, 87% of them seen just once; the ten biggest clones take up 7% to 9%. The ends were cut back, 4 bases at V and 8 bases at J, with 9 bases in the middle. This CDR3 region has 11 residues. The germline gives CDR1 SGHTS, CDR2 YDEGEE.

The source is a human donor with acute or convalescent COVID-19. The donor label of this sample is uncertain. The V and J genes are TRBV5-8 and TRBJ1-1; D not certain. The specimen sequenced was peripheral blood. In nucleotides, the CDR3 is TGTGCCAGCAGCCGGTTAAAGGAAGCTTTCTTT. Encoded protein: CASSRLKEAFF.